This record looks at one T cell receptor (beta chain) sequence and its context. Antigen unknown. This sample stems from a study of T cell responses to AZD1222 COVID-19 vaccine. Study-level points and caveats: Reportedly, nearly half of unique spike TCRs recognized epitopes outside B.1.351/B.1.1.7 mutations. The study sampled repertoires only after the peak T cell response. Most donors were white British and more were female, and clonal diversity was possibly underestimated. Just 6 or 7 people given AZD1222 tested seropositive at baseline.

The data were produced by immunoSEQ multiplex PCR, yet TCRdb's version contains in-frame clones alone and is incomplete. The top ten clones hold 4% to 4.5% of a sample with 90,000 to 150,000 clones, 90% of them seen once. The germline V gene has CDR1 SGHKS and CDR2 YYEKEE (reference sequence). V shed 5 bases, J shed 0 bases, and the junction held 11 bases outside the gene matches. The CDR3 sequence is 18 residues long. The sample was peripheral blood, taken 28 days after the second dose of the MenACWY control vaccine. The sequence was collected from an adult who received the MenACWY meningococcal vaccine as a control. This chain joins TRBV5-5 and TRBJ1-5; 10 nucleotides match TRBD1. The CDR3 here is CASSWTGGPWDSNQPQHF. In DNA, the CDR3 is TGTGCCAGCAGTTGGACAGGGGGTCCGTGGGATAGCAATCAGCCCCAGCATTTT.